The rows below give T cell receptor beta chains drawn from one sample of a study of cytomegalovirus exposure and HLA in healthy donors. TCRdb's copy holds only in-frame clones and misses some; the assay was immunoSEQ multiplex PCR. Seen here are roughly 100,000 clones, 69% observed once, and the top ten hold roughly 3%. The material sequenced was PBMCs. The receptors originated from a man aged 25-40 years in good health and CMV-seronegative. Both conserved end residues are part of each CDR3. The D gene is left open where the match is weak. Clone size is stated in some rows and not others, as once, few, many or a class when expanded.

size: .; V: TRBV18; D: TRBD2; J: TRBJ2-1; CDR3: CASSPRLAGANEQFF
size: .; V: TRBV6-5; D: TRBD2; J: TRBJ2-1; CDR3: CASPRLAEYNEQFF
size: .; V: TRBV10-3; D: TRBD1; J: TRBJ2-7; CDR3: CAIKDTDRSYEQYF
size: .; V: TRBV30; D: TRBD1; J: TRBJ2-5; CDR3: CAWSGLPTRGPKKETQYF
size: .; V: TRBV19; D: TRBD1; J: TRBJ1-2; CDR3: CASSLLGTAYGYTF
size: .; V: TRBV2; D: .; J: TRBJ2-7; CDR3: CASREQEGALNEQYF
size: .; V: TRBV10-3; D: .; J: TRBJ2-1; CDR3: CAISESTTTPFF
size: .; V: TRBV10-2; D: TRBD2; J: TRBJ2-3; CDR3: CASRELAGGTDTQYF
size: few; V: TRBV6-5; D: .; J: TRBJ1-6; CDR3: CASSLSPGDSPLHF
size: .; V: TRBV18; D: .; J: TRBJ2-1; CDR3: CASSPAGSQFF
size: .; V: TRBV28; D: TRBD1; J: TRBJ1-2; CDR3: CASTFLGQGEWKYGYTF
size: .; V: TRBV4-1; D: .; J: TRBJ1-1; CDR3: CASRATGGTEAFF
size: .; V: TRBV7-9; D: TRBD2; J: TRBJ2-1; CDR3: CASSLGVGGEGYNEQFF
size: once; V: TRBV5-6; D: TRBD1; J: TRBJ2-4; CDR3: CASSLRAGGQNIQYF
size: once; V: TRBV18; D: TRBD2; J: TRBJ2-2; CDR3: CASSLPTSGSDTGELFF
size: once; V: TRBV2; D: .; J: TRBJ1-1; CDR3: CASTVNTEAFF
size: .; V: TRBV9; D: TRBD1; J: TRBJ1-6; CDR3: CASSGTGSYNSPLHF
size: few; V: TRBV7-2; D: TRBD2; J: TRBJ2-7; CDR3: CASSPREGASGSSYEQYF
size: .; V: TRBV30; D: TRBD1; J: TRBJ2-6; CDR3: CAWSGGNRGRKGSGANVLTF
size: .; V: TRBV18; D: TRBD1; J: TRBJ1-2; CDR3: CASSPRTGADGYTF
size: .; V: TRBV18; D: TRBD2; J: TRBJ2-7; CDR3: CASSPGTSGTAYEQYF
size: .; V: TRBV4-1; D: .; J: TRBJ2-1; CDR3: CASSRGRQATYNEQFF
size: .; V: TRBV4-2; D: .; J: .; CDR3: CASSQENGGGRYEQYF
size: few; V: TRBV4-3; D: TRBD1; J: TRBJ2-7; CDR3: CASSQERDSFYEQYF
size: .; V: TRBV28; D: .; J: TRBJ1-2; CDR3: CASSLGADYGYTF
size: .; V: TRBV27; D: TRBD2; J: TRBJ2-7; CDR3: CASGLAGGLYEQYF
size: .; V: TRBV5-6; D: .; J: TRBJ1-1; CDR3: CASSRGGGEAFF
size: .; V: TRBV7-9; D: TRBD2; J: TRBJ2-1; CDR3: CASSLTGTSSVNEQFF
size: few; V: TRBV11-3; D: .; J: TRBJ1-2; CDR3: CASSARGGGGYTF
size: .; V: TRBV19; D: .; J: TRBJ2-1; CDR3: CASSIRVPTGDNEQFF
size: .; V: TRBV7-2; D: .; J: TRBJ1-3; CDR3: CASSPGTLGNTIYF
size: .; V: TRBV9; D: .; J: TRBJ1-3; CDR3: CASSKGGIGNTIYF
size: .; V: TRBV4-3; D: TRBD2; J: TRBJ2-7; CDR3: CASSQDPSGNSYEQYF
size: .; V: TRBV5-6; D: .; J: TRBJ2-7; CDR3: CASSLGRASYEQYF
size: .; V: TRBV6-1; D: .; J: TRBJ1-1; CDR3: CASGATGIAEAFF
size: .; V: TRBV28; D: .; J: TRBJ2-3; CDR3: CASSLLTDTQYF
size: .; V: TRBV5-1; D: TRBD2; J: TRBJ2-5; CDR3: CASSGGGGETQYF
size: .; V: TRBV2; D: .; J: TRBJ1-4; CDR3: CASSEWGVKEKLFF
size: .; V: TRBV11-3; D: .; J: TRBJ1-1; CDR3: CASSLGAVSKGTEAFF
size: .; V: TRBV29-1; D: TRBD2; J: TRBJ2-1; CDR3: CSVDRTSGNEQFF
size: .; V: TRBV7-2; D: TRBD2; J: TRBJ2-1; CDR3: CASSGAGGSNEQFF
size: .; V: TRBV29-1; D: TRBD1; J: TRBJ1-2; CDR3: CSERQGGGGYTF
size: .; V: TRBV30; D: TRBD1; J: TRBJ2-1; CDR3: CAWDRGYNEQFF
size: .; V: TRBV27; D: .; J: TRBJ2-7; CDR3: CASSPWAQSYEQYF
size: .; V: TRBV7-9; D: .; J: TRBJ1-2; CDR3: CASSLAGVNYGYTF
size: .; V: TRBV4-1; D: TRBD2; J: TRBJ2-7; CDR3: CASSHTGGSYEQYF
size: few; V: TRBV5-8; D: TRBD1; J: TRBJ1-1; CDR3: CASSRRTGWGTEAFF
size: .; V: TRBV4-3; D: TRBD1; J: TRBJ1-1; CDR3: CASSQAGTGNTEAFF
size: .; V: TRBV5-6; D: .; J: TRBJ1-3; CDR3: CASSLWGRPGNTIYF
size: .; V: TRBV6-4; D: TRBD2; J: TRBJ2-7; CDR3: CASSDTTSGSLFFYEQYF